The 30 T cell receptor beta chains presented below share a single source sample, sequenced in a study of T cell repertoires in cytomegalovirus infection (dated by TCRdb to about 2019). These TCRs are of unknown antigen specificity. The treatment or condition tag for this specimen amounts to: in vitro stimulation with specific CMV peptide epitopes to enrich CMV-specific T cells. Sequenced using an Illumina HiSeq 1500. The raw public data were reprocessed by TCRdb itself: fastp quality trimming at Q25, MiXCR clonotype calling, in-frame beta chains only. Entries that share a CDR3 protein sequence are merged under the most common genes and DNA. This sample is represented by about 890,000 distinct CDR3 sequences; approximately 31% of them were singletons. The leading ten clones occupy about an eighth of the sample. The input for sequencing was cultured CD8+ T cells from PBMCs, taken from culture after CMV antigen stimulation. All receptors come from a human donor in good health (CMV status not recorded). Some clones in this sample may be carry-over from other donors' samples.

This clonotype was seen a few times. The chain combines TRBV6-1 with TRBJ2-7; D unresolved. The germline V and J ends were trimmed by 1 base and 6 bases, with 10 bases remaining between them. CDR3 size: 13 residues. Germline values: CDR1 MNHNS, CDR2 SASEGT. The DNA of the CDR3 is TGTGCCAGCAGTGAAGAGGCAACCCTCGAGCAGTACTTC. It translates to CASSEEATLEQYF.

This clonotype was seen more than once but under ten times. V usage is TRBV27 and J usage is TRBJ1-2; D unclear. This CDR3 is built from 11 residues. V was clipped by 9 bases and J by 8 bases, with 13 bases between them. Germline CDR1 and CDR2: MNHEY and SMNVEV (reference sequence). CDR3 sequence (DNA): TGTGCCAGTTCGGGCCCCTGGGGCTACACCTTC. It translates to CASSGPWGYTF.

The sample holds a few counts of this clonotype. The rearrangement links TRBV19 to TRBJ1-5, with 8 bases fitting TRBD1. Looked up from germline, CDR1 is LNHDA and CDR2 is SQIVND (reference sequence). The CDR3 is made up of 13 amino acids. V shed 10 bases and J 4 bases; nucleotides not matched to a gene: 6. The CDR3 DNA follows: TGTGCCATTTGGACAGGGTGGAATCAGCCCCAGCATTTT. Translating gives CAIWTGWNQPQHF.

This clonotype was seen a handful of times. The chain combines TRBV7-3 with TRBJ2-2, with 10 positions matching TRBD2. This CDR3 is 17 amino acids long. V was clipped by 7 bases and J by 4 bases; unmatched bases: 12. Germline lookup yields CDR1 SGHTA and CDR2 FQGTGA. The CDR3 DNA follows: TGTGCCAGCACCCCCCAGGGCAGCGGGGGGGCCACCGGGGAGCTGTTTTTT. Its translation: CASTPQGSGGATGELFF.

This clonotype was recorded a few times. The chain recombines TRBV11-2 with TRBJ2-2; tentatively, D is TRBD1 or TRBD2 (6 bases each). The germline CDR1 and CDR2 sequences are SGHAT and FQNNGV. Deletions cut 2 bases from V and 7 bases from J, with 11 bases between. This CDR3 region has 14 residues. CDR3 bases: TGTGCCAGCAGCTTAACGGGGGCAGGCGGGGAGCTGTTTTTT. This codes for CASSLTGAGGELFF.

This clonotype was seen once. V is TRBV2 and J is TRBJ2-7, with unresolved D. Germline loops: CDR1 SNHLY, CDR2 FYNNEI. This CDR3 spans 14 amino acids. Trimming pared 3 bases from V and 2 bases from J, leaving 11 bases between. The CDR3 sequence: CASSEVRVPYEQYV. CDR3 coding DNA: TGTGCCAGCAGTGAGGTCAGAGTTCCCTACGAGCAGTACGTC.

The chain couples TRBV7-6 to TRBJ2-3; 10 bases align to TRBD2. V was pared by 5 bases and J by 4 bases, with 6 bases of the junction left unmatched. The germline CDR1 and CDR2 sequences are SGHVS and FNYEAQ. The CDR3 covers 15 residues. The CDR3 sequence is CASSALAGEADTQYF. The CDR3 bases are TGTGCCAGCAGCGCCCTAGCGGGGGAAGCAGATACGCAGTATTTT.

V gene TRBV27 combines with J gene TRBJ1-1, with D perhaps TRBD1 (5 bases). Germline V gene lookup returns CDR1 MNHEY and CDR2 SMNVEV (reference sequence). Trimming took off 11 bases at V and 9 bases at J, with 19 bases between the two ends. The CDR3 length is 12 residues. The CDR3 is CACGPLGGKAFF. CDR3 nucleotide sequence: TGTGCCTGCGGACCCCTTGGGGGAAAAGCTTTCTTT.

This chain connects TRBV19 to TRBJ2-7; D is uncertain. This CDR3 comprises 13 residues. The V gene's germline CDR1 is LNHDA and CDR2 SQIVND (reference sequence). The ends were cut back, 3 bases at V and 2 bases at J, with 8 bases in the middle. CDR3 residues: CASSMDPAYEQYF. In DNA, the CDR3 is TGTGCCAGTAGTATGGATCCTGCCTACGAGCAGTACTTC.

This clonotype was picked up many times. The rearrangement uses TRBV7-8 and TRBJ1-5, with 9 bases fitting TRBD1. Trimming took 5 bases from V and 4 from J; bases not matched to a gene: 12. CDR3 length: 17 residues. CDR1 SGHVS and CDR2 FQNEAQ come from the germline V gene. CDR3 DNA sequence: TGTGCCAGCAGCGGACTATACGGGACAGGGCAAAATCAGCCCCAGCATTTT. Its translation: CASSGLYGTGQNQPQHF.

The chain is built from TRBV15 and TRBJ2-5; D possibly corresponds to TRBD2 (7 bases). In germline, CDR1 is LNHNV, CDR2 YYDKDF (reference sequence). Trimming shortened V by 6 bases and J by 6 bases, and 23 bases separated the two germline ends. The CDR3 runs to 16 residues. The CDR3 region has the DNA TGTGCCACCAGTCCCCAGAGGGGGGGGGGCCTAAAGACCCAGTACTTC. Translated: CATSPQRGGGLKTQYF.

The chain couples TRBV12-3 or TRBV12-4 to TRBJ2-1, with 11 bases aligning to TRBD2. CDR3 length: 15 amino acids. The junction had 5 bases not matched to a gene; V was cut back by 7 bases and J by 3 bases. CDR3 nucleotide sequence: TGTGCCAGCACCGTAGCGGGGGGGCACTACAATGAGCAGTTCTTC. It specifies CASTVAGGHYNEQFF.

The V and J genes are TRBV6-2 or TRBV6-3 and TRBJ2-3; 15 nucleotides line up with TRBD2. The trim removed 2 bases at V and 5 bases at J, leaving 8 bases unmatched. The CDR3 totals 18 residues. Germline CDR1 and CDR2: MNHEY and SVGEGT. The CDR3 nucleotides are TGTGCCAGCAGTTACAGGACTAGCGGGGGGGTTCTCGGAGATACGCAGTATTTT. It encodes CASSYRTSGGVLGDTQYF.

In nucleotides, the CDR3 is TGCGCCAGCAGCCAAGTTGGGGCCCCTGAAGCTTTCTTT. It codes for CASSQVGAPEAFF. This chain connects TRBV4-1 to TRBJ1-1; weak D call: TRBD1 (5 bases). V lost 1 base to trimming and J lost 6 bases, with 9 bases between them. Germline values: CDR1 MGHRA, CDR2 YSYEKL. The CDR3 length is 13 residues.

This clonotype was seen a handful of times. V is TRBV6-6 and J is TRBJ2-7; no clear D. The V end was cut by 6 bases, the J end by 3 bases, with 12 bases between. CDR1 and CDR2 (germline): MNHNY, SVGAGI (reference sequence). This CDR3 has 13 residues. As DNA, the CDR3 is TGTGCCAGCAGGAACCAGCCCCACTACGAGCAGTACTTC. This gives the protein CASRNQPHYEQYF.

A few counts support this clonotype. This chain joins TRBV5-6 and TRBJ1-6; TRBD1 is a possible D gene (5 bases). The CDR3 consists of 20 residues. Germline V gene data show CDR1 as SGHDT and CDR2 as YYEEEE. The V end lost 1 base, the J end lost 7 bases, and 27 bases lay between the germline ends. This chain's CDR3 is CASSLSRDPLALGGNSPLHF. In nucleotides, the CDR3 is TGTGCCAGCAGCTTGAGTAGGGACCCATTAGCCCTGGGAGGCAATTCACCCCTCCACTTT.

The chain employs TRBV20-1 and TRBJ2-3; D is unclear. CDR1 and CDR2 from the germline V gene are DFQATT and SNEGSKA (reference sequence). V dropped 5 bases and J dropped 3 bases, with 12 bases sitting between them. This CDR3 contains 13 residues. In DNA, the CDR3 is TGCAGTGCTTACGGTGGTTTGACAGATACGCAGTATTTT. As protein: CSAYGGLTDTQYF.

The table lists this clonotype with many counts. The chain employs TRBV7-2 and TRBJ2-1; TRBD2 matches at 7 bases. The V gene's germline CDR1 is SGHTA and CDR2 FQGNSA. The CDR3 runs 14 residues. V shed 5 bases and J 3 bases; nucleotides not matched to a gene: 4. The CDR3 region has the DNA TGTGCCAGCAGCCAGACTAGCAGCTACAATGAGCAGTTCTTC. Translating gives CASSQTSSYNEQFF.

This clonotype was observed many times. The chain has TRBV7-9 and TRBJ1-1; the D gene is possibly TRBD1 (5 bases). Germline V gene sequence: CDR1 SEHNR, CDR2 FQNEAQ (reference sequence). The CDR3 consists of 14 residues. Trimming cost V 3 bases and J 1 base, with 9 bases left between them. The CDR3 spells CASSFQQANTEAFF. The CDR3 region has the DNA TGTGCCAGCAGCTTCCAACAGGCGAACACTGAAGCTTTCTTT.

Ten or more counts support this clonotype. The gene calls are TRBV7-2 and TRBJ2-7; tentative D call: TRBD1 (5 bases). CDR3 size: 14 residues. V lost 2 bases and J 0 bases, leaving 8 bases between the germline ends. The germline gives CDR1 SGHTA, CDR2 FQGNSA. CDR3 in amino acids: CASSLIQGSYEQYV. In nucleotides, the CDR3 is TGTGCCAGCAGCTTAATCCAGGGCTCCTACGAGCAGTACGTC.

Remarks on this clonotype: The germline gene is not matched at one end of the junction; a read error may be the cause. CDR3 nucleotides: TGTGCCGGCAGCCCAGGACAGCCTGAAGCTTTCTTT. Translation: CAGSPGQPEAFF. The chain has TRBV9 and TRBJ1-1, with D maybe TRBD1 (6 bases). The CDR3 contains 12 residues. The germline V gene encodes CDR1 SGDLS and CDR2 YYNGEE.

The chain employs TRBV5-1 and TRBJ1-1; 9 bases are a match to TRBD1. V shed 4 bases, J shed 7 bases, and the junction held 14 bases outside the gene matches. Germline CDR1 reads SGHRS; CDR2 reads YFSETQ. The CDR3 is 16 residues long. The CDR3 sequence: CASSAWGGDRVDEAFF. The DNA for the CDR3 is TGCGCCAGCAGCGCCTGGGGAGGGGACAGGGTGGATGAAGCTTTCTTT.

The CDR3: CASGHETGEQYF. The CDR3 DNA follows: TGTGCTAGTGGTCATGAAACAGGGGAGCAGTACTTC. The chain is built from TRBV12-5 and TRBJ2-7; perhaps TRBD1 as D (6 bases). Germline values: CDR1 LGHNT, CDR2 FRNRAP. Trimming took off 5 bases at V and 7 bases at J, with 12 bases between the two ends. The CDR3 has 12 amino acids.

This clonotype was picked up a small number of times. CDR3 in amino acids: CASSFWRGPYNEQFF. Written as DNA, the CDR3 is TGTGCCAGCAGCTTCTGGCGGGGGCCTTACAATGAGCAGTTCTTC. The rearrangement links TRBV7-9 to TRBJ2-1; D perhaps matches TRBD2 (7 bases). This CDR3 has 15 residues. V gave up 3 bases and J gave up 4 bases, with 13 bases separating them. CDR1 is SEHNR, CDR2 FQNEAQ, per germline (reference sequence). Based on the CDR3 plus reference TRBV7-9 and TRBJ2-1, the full variable domain is DTGVSQNPRHKITKRGQNVTFRCDPISEHNRLYWYRQTLGQGPEFLTYFQNEAQLEKSRLLSDRFSAERPKGSFSTLEIQRTEQGDSAMYLCASSFWRGPYNEQFFGPGTRLTVL.

This chain connects TRBV6-2 or TRBV6-3 to TRBJ2-5; 10 nucleotides match TRBD2. This CDR3 spans 15 amino acids. Germline V gene sequence: CDR1 MNHEY, CDR2 SVGEGT. The V and J ends lost 4 bases and 1 base, in that order; junction bases with no gene match: 3. CDR3 protein: CASSSPSGSQETQYF. The CDR3 DNA follows: TGTGCCAGCAGTTCCCCTAGCGGGAGCCAAGAGACCCAGTACTTC.

The rearrangement joins TRBV10-3 to TRBJ1-2; a weak D match, TRBD1 (5 bases). This CDR3 is 12 amino acids long. V was clipped by 3 bases and J by 5 bases, with 7 bases between them. Germline CDR1 reads ENHRY; CDR2 reads SYGVKD. The CDR3 coding sequence is TGTGCCATCAGTGATGGGGGGTATGGCTACACCTTC. Amino acid sequence: CAISDGGYGYTF.

This clonotype has a handful of counts. The chain uses TRBV5-4 and TRBJ2-3, with D possibly being TRBD1 or TRBD2 (5 bases each). The CDR3 contains 16 residues. Between the trimmed V and J ends, which lost 4 bases and 0 bases, there was a span of 15 bases. The germline CDR1 and CDR2 sequences are SGHNT and YYREEE (reference sequence). The CDR3 bases are TGTGCCAGCAGCGGGACCTCATTATCCAGCACAGATACGCAGTATTTT. Translated, it gives CASSGTSLSSTDTQYF.

The chain recombines TRBV27 with TRBJ1-2, with D uncertain. Trimming cost V 5 bases and J 2 bases, with 21 bases left between them. CDR1 MNHEY and CDR2 SMNVEV come from the germline V gene (reference sequence). CDR3 length: 17 residues. The CDR3: CASSPTSRAGENYGYTF. CDR3 nucleotide sequence: TGTGCCAGCAGTCCGACCTCCCGGGCTGGGGAAAACTATGGCTACACCTTC.

The chain couples TRBV12-3 or TRBV12-4 to TRBJ1-2; 9 bases fit TRBD1. After removal of 0 bases from V and 6 bases from J, the junction contained 5 bases not matched to a gene. CDR3 length equals 15 residues. The CDR3 nucleotides are TGTGCCAGCAGTTTAGCCCCAACAGGGGGCGATGGCTACACCTTC. This translates into CASSLAPTGGDGYTF.

J is TRBJ2-1 and V is TRBV13; D call uncertain. With 8 bases removed from V and 7 bases from J, the gap between germline ends came to 21 bases. Per germline, CDR1 PRHDT and CDR2 FYEKMQ (reference sequence). CDR3 length: 15 residues. Here the CDR3 DNA reads TGTGCCAGCGGTTGGATGGGGAATCCTCATAATGAGCAGTTCTTC. This sequence encodes CASGWMGNPHNEQFF. The full variable domain, rest sourced from reference TRBV13 and TRBJ2-1, is AAGVIQSPRHLIKEKRETATLKCYPIPRHDTVYWYQQGPGQDPQFLISFYEKMQSDKGSIPDRFSAQQFSDYHSELNMSSLELGDSALYFCASGWMGNPHNEQFFGPGTRLTVL.